This TCR beta chain emerged from a study of blood T cells in healthy people across ages. The authors ran a second PCR of roughly 7 to 11 cycles using a sample-barcoded 5' primer and a J-beta primer mix. Each cDNA molecule, via a template-switch adaptor with 12 random nucleotides, was tagged. TCRdb independently ran MiXCR on the 5' RACE reads; one entry per CDR3 protein. The sample lists about 680,000 distinct CDR3 sequences; around 49% were seen once. CDR3 length equals 19 residues. V dropped 1 base and J dropped 0; count of bases not matched to a gene: 7. The germline CDR1 and CDR2 sequences are LGHNA and YNFKEQ. The extraction recovered at least 6 micrograms of total RNA per sample.

The chain is built from TRBV4-2 and TRBJ2-3, with 13 nucleotides matching TRBD2. This TCR came from a woman in her sixties or seventies in good health. The sequenced sample was blood. The CDR3 is CASSQGTSGRALSTDTQYF. The CDR3 DNA reads as TGTGCCAGCAGCCAAGGAACTAGCGGGAGGGCCCTCAGCACAGATACGCAGTATTTT.